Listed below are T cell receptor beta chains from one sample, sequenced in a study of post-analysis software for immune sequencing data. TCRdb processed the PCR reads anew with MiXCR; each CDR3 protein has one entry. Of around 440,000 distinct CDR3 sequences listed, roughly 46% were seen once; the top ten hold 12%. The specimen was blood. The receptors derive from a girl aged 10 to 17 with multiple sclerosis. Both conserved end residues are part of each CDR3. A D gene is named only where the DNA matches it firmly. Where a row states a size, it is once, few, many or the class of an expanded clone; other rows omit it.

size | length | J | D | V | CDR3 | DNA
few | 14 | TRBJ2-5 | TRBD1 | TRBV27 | CASSTRQGQETQYF | TGTGCCAGCAGTACCCGACAGGGACAAGAGACCCAGTACTTC
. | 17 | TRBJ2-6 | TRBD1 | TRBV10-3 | CAIRPDRGTSGANVLTF | TGTGCCATCAGGCCAGACAGGGGAACCTCTGGGGCCAACGTCCTGACTTTC
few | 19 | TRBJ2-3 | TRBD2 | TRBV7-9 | CASRDTSGRAAVVSDTQYF | TGTGCCAGCAGGGACACTAGCGGGAGGGCCGCTGTGGTTTCAGATACGCAGTATTTT
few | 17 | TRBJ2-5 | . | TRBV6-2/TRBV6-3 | CASSYAAGQGLKETQYF | TGTGCCAGCAGTTACGCGGCGGGGCAGGGCCTAAAAGAGACCCAGTACTTC
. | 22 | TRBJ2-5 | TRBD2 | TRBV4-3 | CAGSQDRYGRTGLAGIQETQYF | TGCGCCGGCAGCCAAGATCGTTATGGCAGGACCGGACTAGCGGGAATCCAAGAGACCCAGTACTTC
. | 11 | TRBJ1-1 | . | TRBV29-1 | CSGDRNTEAFF | TGCAGCGGTGACAGAAACACTGAAGCTTTCTTT
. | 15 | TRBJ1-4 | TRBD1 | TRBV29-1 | CSVNLGTATNEKLFF | TGCAGCGTGAACCTCGGGACAGCAACTAATGAAAAACTGTTTTTT
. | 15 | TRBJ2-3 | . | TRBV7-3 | CASSLSRTSTDTQYF | TGTGCCAGCAGCTTATCTAGAACGAGCACAGATACGCAGTATTTT
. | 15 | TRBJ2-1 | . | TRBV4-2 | CASSQDKTSYDEQFF | TGTGCCAGCAGCCAAGATAAGACTAGTTACGATGAGCAGTTCTTC
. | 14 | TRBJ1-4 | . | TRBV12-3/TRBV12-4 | CASSSPGPFEKLFF | TGTGCCAGCAGTTCCCCAGGGCCGTTTGAAAAACTGTTTTTT
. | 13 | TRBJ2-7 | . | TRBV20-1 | CSARERRAYEQYF | TGCAGTGCTAGAGAGCGGAGGGCCTACGAGCAGTACTTC
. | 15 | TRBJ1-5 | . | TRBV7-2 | CASSLGASSNQPQHF | TGTGCCAGCAGCCTAGGGGCCTCTAGCAATCAGCCCCAGCATTTT
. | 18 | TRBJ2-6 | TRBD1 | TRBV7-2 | CASSLGQAWDSGANVLTF | TGTGCCAGCAGCTTGGGACAGGCCTGGGACTCTGGGGCCAACGTCCTGACTTTC
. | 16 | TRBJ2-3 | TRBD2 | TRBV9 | CASSVVAGRSTDTQYF | TGTGCCAGCAGCGTCGTAGCGGGAAGGAGCACAGATACGCAGTATTTT
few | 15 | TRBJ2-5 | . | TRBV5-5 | CASSLGTGREETQYF | TGTGCCAGCAGCTTGGGGACAGGGAGGGAAGAGACCCAGTACTTC
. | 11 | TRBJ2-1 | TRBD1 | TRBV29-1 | CSRGQGNEQFF | TGCAGCAGAGGACAGGGCAATGAGCAGTTCTTC
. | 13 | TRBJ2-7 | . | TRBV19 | CASSRGVAYEQYF | TGTGCCAGTAGTAGAGGGGTAGCCTACGAGCAGTACTTC
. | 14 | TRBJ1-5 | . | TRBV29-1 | CSVEEPGLNQPQHF | TGCAGCGTTGAGGAACCGGGTCTCAATCAGCCCCAGCATTTT
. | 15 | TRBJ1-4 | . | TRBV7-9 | CASSSRGLANEKLFF | TGTGCCAGCAGCTCGAGGGGGTTGGCTAATGAAAAACTGTTTTTT
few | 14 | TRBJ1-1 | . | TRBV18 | CASSPSGGGTEAFF | TGTGCCAGCTCACCATCTGGGGGGGGCACTGAAGCTTTCTTT
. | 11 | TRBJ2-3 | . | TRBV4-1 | CASSLGYTQYF | TGCGCCAGCAGCCTGGGTTATACGCAGTATTTT
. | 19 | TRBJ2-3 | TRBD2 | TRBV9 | CASSVRPGTSGRWADTQYF | TGTGCCAGCAGCGTCCGTCCCGGGACTAGCGGGAGATGGGCAGATACGCAGTATTTT
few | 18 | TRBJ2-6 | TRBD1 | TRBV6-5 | CASSYWPGGSSGANVLTF | TGTGCCAGCAGTTACTGGCCAGGGGGCAGCTCTGGGGCCAACGTCCTGACTTTC
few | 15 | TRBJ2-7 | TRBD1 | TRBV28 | CASSTGGVGSYEQYF | TGTGCCAGCAGTACAGGGGGAGTGGGTTCCTACGAGCAGTACTTC
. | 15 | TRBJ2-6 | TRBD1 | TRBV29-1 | CSAVNRGTGANVLTF | TGCAGCGCCGTAAACAGGGGGACAGGGGCCAACGTCCTGACTTTC
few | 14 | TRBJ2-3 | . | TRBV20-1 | CSARARPSTDTQYF | TGCAGTGCTAGAGCACGGCCCAGCACAGATACGCAGTATTTT
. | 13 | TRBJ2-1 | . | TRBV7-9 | CASSPPQTNEQFF | TGTGCCAGCAGCCCACCCCAAACTAATGAGCAGTTCTTC
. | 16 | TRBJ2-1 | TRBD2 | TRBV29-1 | CSVEIAGAPLYNEQFF | TGCAGCGTTGAAATAGCGGGAGCACCCCTTTACAATGAGCAGTTCTTC
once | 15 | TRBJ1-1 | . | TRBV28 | CASSLIGALNTEAFF | TGTGCCAGCAGCTTAATCGGGGCCCTGAACACTGAAGCTTTCTTT
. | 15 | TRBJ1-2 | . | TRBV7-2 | CASSLDGHLMRGYTF | TGTGCCAGCAGCTTAGATGGACATCTCATGAGGGGCTACACCTTC
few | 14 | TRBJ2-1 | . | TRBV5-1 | CASSRTESYNEQFF | TGCGCCAGCAGTAGGACAGAGTCCTACAATGAGCAGTTCTTC
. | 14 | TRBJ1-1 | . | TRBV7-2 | CASSSGPSNTEAFF | TGTGCCAGCAGCTCAGGACCGTCGAACACTGAAGCTTTCTTT
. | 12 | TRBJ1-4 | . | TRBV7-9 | CASSVRDEKLFF | TGTGCCAGCAGCGTGAGGGATGAAAAACTGTTTTTT
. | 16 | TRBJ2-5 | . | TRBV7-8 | CASSLAEGRLQETQYF | TGTGCCAGCAGCTTAGCGGAAGGACGGTTACAAGAGACCCAGTACTTC
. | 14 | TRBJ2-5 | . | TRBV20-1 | CSASKSDGQETQYF | TGCAGTGCTAGCAAATCCGACGGCCAAGAGACCCAGTACTTC
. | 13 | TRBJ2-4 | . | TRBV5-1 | CASSLGGENIQYF | TGCGCCAGCAGCTTGGGAGGGGAAAACATTCAGTACTTC
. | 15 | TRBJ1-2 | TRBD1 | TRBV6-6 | CASSYPGTVDYGYTF | TGTGCCAGCAGTTACCCCGGGACAGTGGACTATGGCTACACCTTC